The sequence of this T cell receptor (beta chain) was determined in a study of regulatory T cells in long-lasting Graves disease (dated by TCRdb to the early 2020s). Turning to the overall study: Persistent Graves' disease meant more than 5 years of antithyroid drug treatment with TSH receptor autoantibodies that stayed positive. Peripheral blood TCR sequencing and RNA sequencing compared persistent Graves' disease patients with newly diagnosed Graves' disease patients. The study was conducted in China and was registered as a clinical trial. A total of roughly 35 samples underwent TCR sequencing, from around 13 patients with persistent Graves' disease and about 20 patients with newly diagnosed Graves' disease. Antithyroid drugs had been taken for approximately 9.7 years on average by persistent Graves' disease patients in the clinical cohort.

Library construction relied on multiplex PCR. This sample was sequenced with an Illumina HiSeq 4000. To build TCR beta libraries, CDR3 regions were amplified by Arm-PCR using iRepertoire HTBI primers. Before sequencing, the PCR products went through gel purification. The paper's processing steps were these. Gene usage analysis of CDR3 amino acid clonotypes used the approximately 62 TRBV and around 14 TRBJ segments found across samples. Filtered high-quality paired reads were merged into contigs using COPE and FqMerger. BLAST was used to align contigs to IMGT TRBV, TRBD and TRBJ reference genes, and CDR3 was defined according to IMGT. Highly expanded clones were defined as clonotypes with a frequency above 0.1%. Repertoire diversity was measured by Shannon entropy, and V-J evenness by the Gini coefficient. A clonotype was considered public if more than one individual shared it. TCRdb's own reprocessing of the public reads used fastp at Q25 and MiXCR and kept productive beta chains. Each CDR3 protein gets just one entry, which takes the most common genes and DNA from the rows behind it. What appears here as the V and J calls and clone size reflects TCRdb's work, not the paper's. In all, the sample holds 400,000 to 450,000 distinct CDR3 sequences, and about 25% of those were seen once. Around 24% of the sample is taken by the ten largest.

Here is what the overall study found, with its caveats: TRBV28, TRBJ1-2 and TRBJ2-5 were preferentially used in persistent disease, while TRBV20-1 and TRBJ2-1 were favored in newly diagnosed disease. Sequencing and analysis were restricted to the TCR beta chain. The study examined only peripheral blood because the primary lesion, thyroid tissue, could not be accessed. Persistent patients shared more public clonotypes among themselves (2,741) than newly diagnosed patients did (roughly 920). The authors acknowledged the small sample size as a limitation that may reduce accuracy. Compared with newly diagnosed patients, patients with persistent Graves' disease had lower TCR Shannon entropy and fewer highly expanded clones, which suggests clonal expansion.

The germline ends are 16 bases apart after V is trimmed by 3 bases and J by 5 bases. The germline V gene (reference sequence) specifies DFQATT as CDR1 and SNEGSKA as CDR2. The CDR3 sequence holds 15 residues, the cysteine and phenylalanine included. Of all the DNA, just the CDR3 is kept, 45 bases in frame from base 1. Interpreted using the paper, the time point label stands for: persistent/refractory GD, antithyroid drugs over 5 years with positive TRAb. For both TCR sequencing and RNA sequencing, RNA was extracted from PBMCs in TRIzol. The diagnosis of Graves' disease was made according to American Thyroid Association guidelines. Recruitment of patients was carried out at an endocrinology department in Xi'an, China. From each patient, nine milliliters of peripheral blood was collected into an EDTA anticoagulant tube. Ficoll Paque Plus density gradient separation was used to isolate PBMCs, and no further T cell sorting was performed. RNA quality was checked with an Agilent 2100 Bioanalyzer and agarose gel, and concentration with a NanoDrop 2000.

In this sample, this clonotype turned up many times. Its recognized antigen is unknown. No base qualities exist here, and no much larger clone lies one base off it. The rearranged chain carries TRBV20-1 and TRBJ1-4; confidence is insufficient to name the D gene. The material was peripheral blood mononuclear cells (PBMCs), obtained when the disease was refractory, from a patient treated with antithyroid drugs. The TCR comes from a female donor with Graves disease. Here the CDR3 is given as CSARWAAGRNEKLFF. The DNA sequence is given as TGCAGTGCTAGGTGGGCCGCCGGGAGGAATGAAAAACTGTTTTTT.